This entry lists 27 T cell receptor beta chains sequenced from one sample in a study of T-cell memory formation after mild COVID-19. TCRdb itself ran the 5' RACE reads through MiXCR, one entry per CDR3 protein. The sample yields approximately 100,000 distinct CDR3 sequences, 9.5% to 15% seen once. The specimen was PBMCs or a T cell subset sorted from them (not recorded which). The receptor source for this set is an adult woman who had mild COVID-19 (a few samples of this study predate the infection). Cell type and time point are not known.

This clonotype came up a few times. This chain links TRBV29-1 with TRBJ1-1, with TRBD1 identical over 9 bases. The CDR3 is made up of 14 amino acids. Trimming cost V 2 bases and J 4 bases; bases outside gene matches: 5. The germline V gene encodes CDR1 SQVTM and CDR2 ANQGSEA. CDR3 residues: CSVETGGGVTEAFF. The DNA for the CDR3 is TGCAGCGTTGAAACAGGGGGCGGCGTCACTGAAGCTTTCTTT.

The rearrangement uses TRBV7-6 and TRBJ1-3; D gene uncertain. This CDR3 is built from 11 residues. Germline CDR1 and CDR2: SGHVS and FNYEAQ. V lost 10 bases to trimming and J lost 1 base, with 5 bases between them. The CDR3 DNA reads TGTGCCACCGGTTCTGGAAACACCATATATTTT. Its protein is CATGSGNTIYF.

This clonotype showed up many times. The V and J genes are TRBV6-1 and TRBJ2-1, with 9 bases lining up with TRBD2. Germline CDR1 reads MNHNS; CDR2 reads SASEGT. CDR3 size: 15 residues. Trimming removed 4 bases from V and 1 base from J; junction bases left unmatched: 2. The CDR3 here is CASSVSGGSYNEQFF. DNA of the CDR3: TGTGCCAGCAGTGTTAGCGGGGGATCCTACAATGAGCAGTTCTTC.

This clonotype was counted only a few times. In nucleotides, the CDR3 is TGTGCCAGCAGCTTAGGGACAGACCCCTACGAGCAGTACTTC. Its protein product is CASSLGTDPYEQYF. The V and J genes are TRBV7-3 and TRBJ2-7, with TRBD1 matching 7 bases. This CDR3 spans 14 amino acids. Germline CDR1 is SGHTA and CDR2 is FQGTGA. Losses at the gene ends were 2 bases for V and 2 bases for J; bases not matched to a gene: 3.

The sample holds a few counts of this clonotype. J is TRBJ1-1 and V is TRBV4-1, with a tentative D call TRBD1 (5 bases). This CDR3 comprises 16 residues. The V gene lost 1 base and the J gene lost 1 base, with 13 bases spanning the gap. Looked up from germline, CDR1 is MGHRA and CDR2 is YSYEKL. The CDR3 protein is CASSQVLQGANTEAFF. The CDR3 nucleotides read TGCGCCAGCAGCCAAGTTCTCCAGGGCGCGAACACTGAAGCTTTCTTT.

The chain is built from TRBV29-1 and TRBJ2-5; 10 positions match TRBD2. The trim removed 3 bases at V and 2 bases at J, leaving 3 bases unmatched. The CDR3 consists of 14 residues. Germline V gene sequence: CDR1 SQVTM, CDR2 ANQGSEA. The CDR3 DNA sequence: TGCAGCGTTGAGTTAGCGGGGGGACAAGAGACCCAGTACTTC. Encoded protein: CSVELAGGQETQYF. The variable domain in full, with the rest retrieved from reference TRBV29-1 and TRBJ2-5, is SAVISQKPSRDICQRGTSLTIQCQVDSQVTMMFWYRQQPGQSLTLIATANQGSEATYESGFVIDKFPISRPNLTFSTLTVSNMSPEDSSIYLCSVELAGGQETQYFGPGTRLLVL.

The rearrangement links TRBV6-2 or TRBV6-3 to TRBJ2-7; 9 nucleotides line up with TRBD1. V was clipped by 6 bases and J by 6 bases; unmatched bases: 12. This CDR3 region has 15 residues. Germline V lookup: CDR1 MNHEY, CDR2 SVGEGT. Here the CDR3 reads CASSFGQGRYSEQYF. DNA of the CDR3: TGTGCCAGCAGCTTCGGACAGGGGCGATACTCCGAGCAGTACTTC.

This clonotype was counted a few times. The J gene is TRBJ1-6, the V gene TRBV11-2; 8 bases map to TRBD1. After removal of 0 bases from V and 10 bases from J, the junction contained 5 bases not matched to a gene. The CDR3 totals 15 residues. Germline CDR1 reads SGHAT; CDR2 reads FQNNGV. The CDR3 region is CASSLEDRVASPLHF. The CDR3, as DNA: TGTGCCAGCAGCTTAGAGGACAGGGTGGCCTCACCCCTCCACTTT.

The rearrangement joins TRBV7-6 to TRBJ2-1; 9 nucleotides align to TRBD1. Germline lookup yields CDR1 SGHVS and CDR2 FNYEAQ. The CDR3 sequence is 16 residues long. The J segment lost 3 bases and the V segment lost 4 bases, leaving 7 bases of the junction unmatched. The CDR3 bases are TGTGCCAGCAGCTCGCTACAGGGGGCCCACTACAATGAGCAGTTCTTC. Amino acids: CASSSLQGAHYNEQFF. Full variable domain (rest looked up from reference TRBV7-6 and TRBJ2-1): GAGVSQSPRYKVTKRGQDVALRCDPISGHVSLYWYRQALGQGPEFLTYFNYEAQQDKSGLPNDRFSAERPEGSISTLTIQRTEQRDSAMYRCASSSLQGAHYNEQFFGPGTRLTVL.

The chain employs TRBV27 and TRBJ1-5; a weak D match, TRBD1 (5 bases). There are 13 residues in the CDR3. With 6 bases removed from V and 3 bases from J, the gap between germline ends came to 9 bases. The V gene's germline CDR1 is MNHEY and CDR2 SMNVEV (reference sequence). CDR3: CASRGLNNQPQHF. CDR3 DNA sequence: TGTGCCAGCAGGGGACTGAACAATCAGCCCCAGCATTTT.

The V gene is TRBV12-5, the J gene TRBJ2-3; 7 bases fit TRBD1. V lost 4 bases to trimming and J lost 1 base; unmatched junction nucleotides: 5. The V gene's germline CDR1 is LGHNT and CDR2 FRNRAP. This CDR3 comprises 15 residues. The CDR3 sequence is CASGSFDRGTDTQYF. Written as DNA, the CDR3 is TGTGCTAGTGGTTCCTTCGACAGGGGCACAGATACGCAGTATTTT.

The rearrangement joins TRBV4-2 to TRBJ1-1; D gene uncertain. There are 14 residues in the CDR3. Looked up from germline, CDR1 is LGHNA and CDR2 is YNFKEQ. The V end was cut by 0 bases, the J end by 8 bases, with 13 bases between. In DNA, the CDR3 is TGTGCCAGCAGCCAAGATCCTGGGGAGGGAGAAGCTTTCTTT. Its protein is CASSQDPGEGEAFF.

This clonotype showed up many times. The gene calls are TRBV5-5 and TRBJ2-5; 9 nucleotides agree with TRBD1. CDR1 is SGHKS, CDR2 YYEKEE, per germline (reference sequence). The V gene end was trimmed by 2 bases and the J gene end by 2 bases; junction bases not matched to a gene: 16. The CDR3 runs 19 residues. In DNA form, the CDR3 reads TGTGCCAGCAGCTTACAGCTCCCACAGGGGGCCGCCTTTCAAGAGACCCAGTACTTC. Translation: CASSLQLPQGAAFQETQYF.

This clonotype showed up just a few times. V usage is TRBV7-9 and J usage is TRBJ1-5; D uncertain. The V end was cut by 1 base, the J end by 1 base, with 5 bases between. Germline CDR1 reads SEHNR; CDR2 reads FQNEAQ (reference sequence). This CDR3 spans 14 amino acids. This CDR3 is CASSLDSSNQPQHF. The CDR3 bases are TGTGCCAGCAGCTTAGACAGCAGCAATCAGCCCCAGCATTTT.

This clonotype has more than one count but fewer than ten. This chain connects TRBV4-1 to TRBJ1-2; D is perhaps TRBD1 (6 bases). The CDR3 length is 14 residues. Trimming removed 0 bases at V and 3 bases at J, with 8 bases between. CDR1 is MGHRA, CDR2 YSYEKL, per germline. CDR3 residues: CASSQDRGDYGYTF. CDR3 sequence (DNA): TGCGCCAGCAGCCAAGACAGGGGAGACTATGGCTACACCTTC.

The CDR3 is CAGTSGINTGELFF. In DNA form, the CDR3 reads TGTGCCGGGACTAGCGGGATCAACACCGGGGAGCTGTTTTTT. The chain carries TRBV30 and TRBJ2-2; 13 nucleotides line up with TRBD2. Germline CDR1 and CDR2: GTSNPN and SVGIG (reference sequence). The CDR3 runs to 14 residues. V shed 8 bases, J shed 2 bases, and the junction held 2 bases outside the gene matches.

This clonotype came up once. The CDR3 bases are TGTGCCAGCAGCCAATGGGGAGATCACTACAATGAGCAGTTCTTC. Translated, it gives CASSQWGDHYNEQFF. The genes are TRBV3-1 and TRBJ2-1, with D tentatively TRBD2 (5 bases). Germline lookup yields CDR1 LGHDT and CDR2 YNNKEL (reference sequence). The CDR3 is made up of 15 amino acids. V lost 2 bases to trimming and J lost 3 bases, with 11 bases between them.

This clonotype turned up a few times. The chain couples TRBV19 to TRBJ2-1, with a possible D match to TRBD1 (6 bases). The germline gives CDR1 LNHDA, CDR2 SQIVND (reference sequence). This CDR3 is 14 amino acids long. V lost 3 bases, J lost 8 bases, and 14 bases lay in between. This CDR3 is CASSITGLIDEQFF. CDR3 DNA sequence: TGTGCCAGTAGTATCACAGGGTTGATCGATGAGCAGTTCTTC.

This clonotype was seen many times. V usage is TRBV11-3 and J usage is TRBJ2-1; 16 bases match TRBD2. The CDR3 covers 17 residues. V lost 3 bases and J lost 7; bases outside the gene matches: 6. Per the germline V gene, CDR1 is SGHNT and CDR2 is YENEEA. The CDR3 DNA sequence: TGTGCCAGCAGCTTGGGACTAGCGGGAGGGCCGGGTAATGAGCAGTTCTTC. Amino acids: CASSLGLAGGPGNEQFF.

This clonotype was found a few times. V gene TRBV4-3 combines with J gene TRBJ2-6; TRBD1 might be the D (6 bases). The ends were cut back, 3 bases at V and 0 bases at J, with 9 bases in the middle. The CDR3 has 16 amino acids. In germline, CDR1 is LGHNA, CDR2 YSLEER. The CDR3 coding sequence is TGCGCCAGCAGCCAGGCGACAGGCTCTGGGGCCAACGTCCTGACTTTC. As protein: CASSQATGSGANVLTF.

This clonotype has only one observation. The rearrangement uses TRBV4-1 and TRBJ1-6; perhaps TRBD1 as D (5 bases). The ends were cut back, 1 base at V and 9 bases at J, with 7 bases in the middle. Germline loops: CDR1 MGHRA, CDR2 YSYEKL. This CDR3 spans 13 amino acids. The CDR3 DNA sequence: TGCGCCAGCAGCCAAGGGGGGGGTTCACCCCTCCACTTT. Its protein is CASSQGGGSPLHF.

This clonotype turned up a few times. V usage is TRBV29-1 and J usage is TRBJ2-7; a possible D gene is TRBD1 (5 bases). The V gene lost 6 bases and the J gene lost 2 bases, with 17 bases spanning the gap. The CDR3 length is 14 residues. Germline V gene data show CDR1 as SQVTM and CDR2 as ANQGSEA. CDR3 bases: TGCAGCGTAACCCCCCCGGACACCCCCTACGAGCAGTACTTC. This encodes CSVTPPDTPYEQYF.

The rearrangement uses TRBV2 and TRBJ2-7, with 7 positions matching TRBD1. The CDR3 sequence is 16 residues long. With 3 bases clipped from V and 2 bases from J, the junction kept 10 bases outside the gene matches. Germline-derived CDR1 and CDR2 are SNHLY and FYNNEI. CDR3 DNA sequence: TGTGCCAGCAGTGACCCCCCGGGACAGACTACCTACGAGCAGTACTTC. The encoded protein is CASSDPPGQTTYEQYF.

This clonotype was counted only a few times. This chain's CDR3 is CASSWGTSLYNEQFF. For the CDR3, the DNA is TGTGCCAGCAGTTGGGGGACTAGCCTTTACAATGAGCAGTTCTTC. The chain uses TRBV27 and TRBJ2-1; 9 positions match TRBD2. Germline CDR1 is MNHEY and CDR2 is SMNVEV (reference sequence). V lost 4 bases to trimming and J lost 4 bases; unmatched junction nucleotides: 5. CDR3 size: 15 residues.

In this sample, this clonotype turned up many times. The DNA for the CDR3 is TGCGCCAGCAGCCCCGCACCTTTGGGGGCGCAACCAGATACGCAGTATTTT. Protein sequence: CASSPAPLGAQPDTQYF. The gene calls are TRBV4-3 and TRBJ2-3, with a tentative D call TRBD1 (6 bases). Germline assignment: CDR1 LGHNA and CDR2 YSLEER. Trimming left V 4 bases short and J 4 bases short, with 21 bases between. CDR3 length: 17 amino acids.

The chain links TRBV2 to TRBJ2-1, with 9 bases identical to TRBD2. The CDR3 runs 16 residues. Germline V gives CDR1 SNHLY, CDR2 FYNNEI. Germline trimming cut 4 bases from V and 3 bases from J; bases unmatched to any gene: 7. The chain's CDR3 is CASSGLRLADYNEQFF. The CDR3 coding sequence is TGTGCCAGCAGTGGGCTGCGACTAGCGGACTACAATGAGCAGTTCTTC.

This clonotype was seen at least ten times. J is TRBJ2-7 and V is TRBV6-2 or TRBV6-3; D remains unclear. V lost 5 bases, J lost 0 bases, and 2 bases lay in between. Germline V gene data show CDR1 as MNHEY and CDR2 as SVGEGT. The CDR3 contains 11 residues. The CDR3 nucleotides are TGTGCCAGCAGTCGCTCCTACGAGCAGTACTTC. Its protein product is CASSRSYEQYF.